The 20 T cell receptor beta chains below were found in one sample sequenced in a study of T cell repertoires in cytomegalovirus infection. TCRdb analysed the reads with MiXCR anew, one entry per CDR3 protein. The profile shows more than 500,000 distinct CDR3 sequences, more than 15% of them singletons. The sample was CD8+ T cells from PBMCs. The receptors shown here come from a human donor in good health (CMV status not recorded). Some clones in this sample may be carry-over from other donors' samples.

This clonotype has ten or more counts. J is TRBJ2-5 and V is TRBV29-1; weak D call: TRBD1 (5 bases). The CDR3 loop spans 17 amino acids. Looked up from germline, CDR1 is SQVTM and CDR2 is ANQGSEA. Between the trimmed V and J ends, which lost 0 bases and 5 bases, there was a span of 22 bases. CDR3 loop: CSVEDRGGHLRSETQYF. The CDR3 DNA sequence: TGCAGCGTTGAAGATCGAGGCGGACACCTCAGGTCGGAGACCCAGTACTTC.

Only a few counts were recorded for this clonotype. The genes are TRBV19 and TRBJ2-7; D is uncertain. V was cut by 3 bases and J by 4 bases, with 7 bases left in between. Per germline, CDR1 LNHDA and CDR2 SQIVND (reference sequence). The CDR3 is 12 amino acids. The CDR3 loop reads CASSIPGYEQYF. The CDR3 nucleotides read TGTGCCAGTAGTATCCCAGGATACGAGCAGTACTTC.

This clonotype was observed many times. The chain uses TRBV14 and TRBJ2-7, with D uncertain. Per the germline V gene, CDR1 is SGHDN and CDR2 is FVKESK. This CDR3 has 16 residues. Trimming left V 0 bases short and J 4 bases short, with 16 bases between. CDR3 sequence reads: CASSQEGRDKTYEQYF. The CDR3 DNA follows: TGTGCCAGCAGCCAAGAGGGTCGCGACAAAACTTACGAGCAGTACTTC.

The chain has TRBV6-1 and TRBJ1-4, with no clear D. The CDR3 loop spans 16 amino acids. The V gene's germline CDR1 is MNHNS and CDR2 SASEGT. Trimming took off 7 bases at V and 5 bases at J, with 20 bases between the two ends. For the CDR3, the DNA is TGTGCCAGCATTAAAGGTCGTGGTGTTCCCAATGAAAAACTGTTTTTT. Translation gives CASIKGRGVPNEKLFF.

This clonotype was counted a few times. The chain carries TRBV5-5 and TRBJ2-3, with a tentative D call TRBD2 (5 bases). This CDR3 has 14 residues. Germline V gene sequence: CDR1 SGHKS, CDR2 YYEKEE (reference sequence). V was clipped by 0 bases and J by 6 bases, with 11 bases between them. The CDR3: CASSLARRRDTQYF. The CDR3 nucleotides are TGTGCCAGCAGCTTGGCCCGTCGGAGGGATACGCAGTATTTT.

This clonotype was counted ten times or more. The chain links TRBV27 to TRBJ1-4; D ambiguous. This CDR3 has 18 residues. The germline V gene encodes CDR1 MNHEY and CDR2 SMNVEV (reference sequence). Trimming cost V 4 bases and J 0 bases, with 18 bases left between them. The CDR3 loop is CASSSYSGIGTTNEKLFF. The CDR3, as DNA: TGTGCCAGCAGTTCCTACTCCGGTATCGGGACAACTAATGAAAAACTGTTTTTT.

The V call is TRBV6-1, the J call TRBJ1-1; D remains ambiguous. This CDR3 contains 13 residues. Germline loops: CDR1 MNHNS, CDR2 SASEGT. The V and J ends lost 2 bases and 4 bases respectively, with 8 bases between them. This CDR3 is CASSETRGTEAFF. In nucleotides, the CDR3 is TGTGCCAGCAGTGAAACGAGAGGCACTGAAGCTTTCTTT.

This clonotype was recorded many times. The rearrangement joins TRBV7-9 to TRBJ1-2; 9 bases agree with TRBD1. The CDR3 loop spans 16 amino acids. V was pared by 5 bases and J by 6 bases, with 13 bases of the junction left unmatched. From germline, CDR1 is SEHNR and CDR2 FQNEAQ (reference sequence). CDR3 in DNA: TGTGCCAGCAGCCATTCTACAATGGGGACAGGGAATGGCTACACCTTC. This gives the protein CASSHSTMGTGNGYTF.

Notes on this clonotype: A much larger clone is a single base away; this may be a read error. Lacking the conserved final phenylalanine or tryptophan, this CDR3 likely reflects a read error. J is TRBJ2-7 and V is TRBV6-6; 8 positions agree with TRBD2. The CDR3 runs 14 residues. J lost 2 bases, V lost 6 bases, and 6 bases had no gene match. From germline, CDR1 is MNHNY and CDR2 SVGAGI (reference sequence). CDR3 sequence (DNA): TGTGCCAGCAGCGGAGCGGGAGTACCCTACGAGCAGTACTTA. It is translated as CASSGAGVPYEQYL.

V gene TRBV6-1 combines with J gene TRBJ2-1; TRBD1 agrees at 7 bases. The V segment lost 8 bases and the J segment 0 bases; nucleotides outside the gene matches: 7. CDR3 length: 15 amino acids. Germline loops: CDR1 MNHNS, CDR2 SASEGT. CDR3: CASGWDSLSYNEQFF. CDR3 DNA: TGTGCCAGCGGATGGGACAGCCTCTCCTACAATGAGCAGTTCTTC.

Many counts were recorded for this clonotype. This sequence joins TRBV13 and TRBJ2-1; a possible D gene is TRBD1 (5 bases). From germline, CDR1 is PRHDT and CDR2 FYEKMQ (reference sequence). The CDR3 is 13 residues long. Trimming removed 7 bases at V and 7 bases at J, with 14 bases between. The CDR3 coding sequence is TGTGCCAGCACCCCGGGTAGGGGAAATGAGCAGTTCTTC. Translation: CASTPGRGNEQFF. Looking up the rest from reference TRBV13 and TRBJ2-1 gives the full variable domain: AAGVIQSPRHLIKEKRETATLKCYPIPRHDTVYWYQQGPGQDPQFLISFYEKMQSDKGSIPDRFSAQQFSDYHSELNMSSLELGDSALYFCASTPGRGNEQFFGPGTRLTVL.

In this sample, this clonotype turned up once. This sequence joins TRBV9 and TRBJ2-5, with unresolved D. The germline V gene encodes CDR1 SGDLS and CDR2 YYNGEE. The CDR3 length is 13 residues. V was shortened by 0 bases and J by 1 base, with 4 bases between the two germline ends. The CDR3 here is CASSVEPQETQYF. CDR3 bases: TGTGCCAGCAGCGTAGAGCCCCAAGAGACCCAGTACTTC.

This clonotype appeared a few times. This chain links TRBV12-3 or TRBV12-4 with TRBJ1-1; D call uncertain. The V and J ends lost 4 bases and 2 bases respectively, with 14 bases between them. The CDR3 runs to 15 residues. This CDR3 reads CASSYKELLNTEAFF. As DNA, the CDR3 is TGTGCCAGCAGTTACAAGGAGCTACTCAACACTGAAGCTTTCTTT.

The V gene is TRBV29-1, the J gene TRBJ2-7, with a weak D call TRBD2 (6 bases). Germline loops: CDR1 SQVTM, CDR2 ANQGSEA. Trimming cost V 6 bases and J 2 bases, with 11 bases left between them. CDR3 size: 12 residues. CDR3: CSVSWGAYEQYF. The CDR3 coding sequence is TGCAGCGTAAGCTGGGGGGCCTACGAGCAGTACTTC.

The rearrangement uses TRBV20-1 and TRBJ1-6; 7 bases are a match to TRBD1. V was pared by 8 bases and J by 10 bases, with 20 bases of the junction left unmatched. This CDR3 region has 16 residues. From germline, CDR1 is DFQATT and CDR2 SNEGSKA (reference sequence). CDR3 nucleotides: TGCAGTCCTCGACTAGGGGGGTCTGGAGGGGGCTCACCCCTCCACTTT. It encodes CSPRLGGSGGGSPLHF.

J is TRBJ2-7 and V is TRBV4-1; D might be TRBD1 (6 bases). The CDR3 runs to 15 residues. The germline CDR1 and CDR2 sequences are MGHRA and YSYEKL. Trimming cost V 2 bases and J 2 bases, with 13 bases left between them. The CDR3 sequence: CASSQRIRGAYEQYF. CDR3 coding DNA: TGCGCCAGCAGCCAACGTATCAGGGGAGCCTACGAGCAGTACTTC.

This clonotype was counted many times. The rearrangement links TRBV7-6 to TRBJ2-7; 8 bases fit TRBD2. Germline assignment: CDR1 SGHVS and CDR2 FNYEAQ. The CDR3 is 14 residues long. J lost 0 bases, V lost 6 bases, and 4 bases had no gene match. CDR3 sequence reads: CASSEAGVSYEQYF. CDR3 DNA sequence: TGTGCCAGCAGTGAAGCGGGAGTCTCCTACGAGCAGTACTTC.

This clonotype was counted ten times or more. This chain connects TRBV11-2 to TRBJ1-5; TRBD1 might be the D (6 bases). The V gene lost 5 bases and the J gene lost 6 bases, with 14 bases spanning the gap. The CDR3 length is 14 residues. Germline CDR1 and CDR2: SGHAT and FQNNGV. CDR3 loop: CASSMGGGSQPQHF. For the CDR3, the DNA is TGTGCCAGCAGCATGGGGGGGGGCAGTCAGCCCCAGCATTTT.

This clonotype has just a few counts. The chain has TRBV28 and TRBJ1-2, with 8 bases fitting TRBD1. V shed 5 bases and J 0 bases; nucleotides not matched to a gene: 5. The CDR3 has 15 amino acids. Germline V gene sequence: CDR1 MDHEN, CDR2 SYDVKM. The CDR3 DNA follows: TGTGCCAGCAGTCTCCAGGGACAGGCTAACTATGGCTACACCTTC. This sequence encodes CASSLQGQANYGYTF.

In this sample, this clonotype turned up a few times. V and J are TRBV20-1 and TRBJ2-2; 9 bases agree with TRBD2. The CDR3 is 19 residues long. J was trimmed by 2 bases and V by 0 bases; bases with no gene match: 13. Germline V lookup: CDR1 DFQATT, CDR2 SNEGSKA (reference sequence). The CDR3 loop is CSARDSGTAGGLNTGELFF. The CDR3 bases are TGCAGTGCTAGAGATTCCGGAACAGCGGGGGGCCTCAACACCGGGGAGCTGTTTTTT.